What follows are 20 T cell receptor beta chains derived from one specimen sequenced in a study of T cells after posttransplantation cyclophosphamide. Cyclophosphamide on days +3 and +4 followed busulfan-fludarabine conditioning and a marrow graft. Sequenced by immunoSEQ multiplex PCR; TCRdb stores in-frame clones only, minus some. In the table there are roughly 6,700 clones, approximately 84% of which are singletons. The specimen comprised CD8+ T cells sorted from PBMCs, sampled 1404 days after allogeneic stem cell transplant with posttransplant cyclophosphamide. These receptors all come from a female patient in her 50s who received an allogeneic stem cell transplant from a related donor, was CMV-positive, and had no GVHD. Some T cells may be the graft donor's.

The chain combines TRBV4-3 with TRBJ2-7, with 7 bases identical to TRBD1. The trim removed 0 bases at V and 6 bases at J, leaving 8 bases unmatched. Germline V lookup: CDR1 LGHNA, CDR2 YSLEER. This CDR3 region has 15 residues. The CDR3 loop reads CASSQDGTAEVEQYF. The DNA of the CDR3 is TGCGCCAGCAGCCAAGATGGGACAGCCGAGGTCGAGCAGTACTTC.

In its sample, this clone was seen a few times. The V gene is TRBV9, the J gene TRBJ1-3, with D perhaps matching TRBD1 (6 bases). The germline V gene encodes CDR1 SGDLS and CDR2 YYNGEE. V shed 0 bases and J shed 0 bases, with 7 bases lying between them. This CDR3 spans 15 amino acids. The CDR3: CASSVGGLSGNTIYF. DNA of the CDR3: TGTGCCAGCAGCGTAGGGGGGCTCTCTGGAAACACCATATATTTT.

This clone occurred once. CDR3 sequence (DNA): TGTGCCACCAGCATACCCCGGGACACCCATGGCTACACCTTC. Translation: CATSIPRDTHGYTF. The chain is built from TRBV15 and TRBJ1-2; the D gene is possibly TRBD1 (6 bases). The germline gives CDR1 LNHNV, CDR2 YYDKDF (reference sequence). The CDR3 is made up of 14 amino acids. V lost 4 bases and J 6 bases, leaving 15 bases between the germline ends.

CDR3 in amino acids: CASSLGVADTQYF. The CDR3, as DNA: TGTGCCAGCAGCTTAGGAGTGGCAGATACGCAGTATTTT. This chain uses TRBV7-8 with TRBJ2-3; D call uncertain. The CDR3 is made up of 13 amino acids. Trimming took 1 base from V and 4 from J, leaving 6 bases between them. Germline V CDR1 and CDR2: SGHVS, FQNEAQ.

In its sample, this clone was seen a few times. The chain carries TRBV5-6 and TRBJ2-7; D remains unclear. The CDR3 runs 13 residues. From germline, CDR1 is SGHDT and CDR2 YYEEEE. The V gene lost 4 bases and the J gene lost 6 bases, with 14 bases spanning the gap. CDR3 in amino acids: CASSQDQQGEQYF. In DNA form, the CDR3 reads TGTGCCAGCAGCCAGGATCAGCAAGGCGAGCAGTACTTC. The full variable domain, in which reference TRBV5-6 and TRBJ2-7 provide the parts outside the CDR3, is DAGVTQSPTHLIKTRGQQVTLRCSPKSGHDTVSWYQQALGQGPQFIFQYYEEEERQRGNFPDRFSGHQFPNYSSELNVNALLLGDSALYLCASSQDQQGEQYFGPGTRLTVT.

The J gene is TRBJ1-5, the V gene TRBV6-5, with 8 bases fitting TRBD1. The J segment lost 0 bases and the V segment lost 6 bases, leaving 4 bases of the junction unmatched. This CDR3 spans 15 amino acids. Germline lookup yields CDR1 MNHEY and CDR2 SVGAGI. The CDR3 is CASRRTGYSNQPQHF. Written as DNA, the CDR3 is TGTGCCAGCAGACGGACAGGGTATAGCAATCAGCCCCAGCATTTT.

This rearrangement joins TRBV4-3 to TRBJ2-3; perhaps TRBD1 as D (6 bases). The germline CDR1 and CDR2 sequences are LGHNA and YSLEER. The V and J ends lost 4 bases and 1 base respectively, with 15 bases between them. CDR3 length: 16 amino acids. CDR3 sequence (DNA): TGCGCCAGCAGCCTAAGGGTGGCAGGGGGCACAGATACGCAGTATTTT. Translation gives CASSLRVAGGTDTQYF.

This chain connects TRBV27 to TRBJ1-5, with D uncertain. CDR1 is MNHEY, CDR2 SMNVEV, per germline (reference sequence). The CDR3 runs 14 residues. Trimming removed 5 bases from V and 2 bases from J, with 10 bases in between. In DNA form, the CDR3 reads TGTGCCAGCAGTCCCTATATAGGCAATCAGCCCCAGCATTTT. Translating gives CASSPYIGNQPQHF.

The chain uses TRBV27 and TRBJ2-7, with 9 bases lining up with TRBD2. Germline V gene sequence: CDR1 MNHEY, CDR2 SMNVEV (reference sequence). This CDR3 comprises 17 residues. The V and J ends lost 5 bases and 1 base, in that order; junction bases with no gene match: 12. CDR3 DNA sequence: TGTGCCAGCAGTCCCCTCCTCACGACTAGCGGATCCTACGAGCAGTACTTC. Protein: CASSPLLTTSGSYEQYF.

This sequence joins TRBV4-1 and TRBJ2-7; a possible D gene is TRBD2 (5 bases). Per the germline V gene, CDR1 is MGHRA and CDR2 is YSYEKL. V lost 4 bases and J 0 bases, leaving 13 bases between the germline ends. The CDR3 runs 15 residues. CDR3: CASSLAGGSSYEQYF. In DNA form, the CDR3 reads TGCGCCAGCAGCCTCGCGGGTGGGAGCTCCTACGAGCAGTACTTC.

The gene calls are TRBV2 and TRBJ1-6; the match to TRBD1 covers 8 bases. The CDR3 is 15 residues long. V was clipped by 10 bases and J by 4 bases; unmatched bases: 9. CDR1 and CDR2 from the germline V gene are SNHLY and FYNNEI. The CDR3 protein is CAIDRTGGYNSPLHF. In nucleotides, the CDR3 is TGTGCCATAGACAGAACAGGGGGGTATAATTCACCCCTCCACTTT.

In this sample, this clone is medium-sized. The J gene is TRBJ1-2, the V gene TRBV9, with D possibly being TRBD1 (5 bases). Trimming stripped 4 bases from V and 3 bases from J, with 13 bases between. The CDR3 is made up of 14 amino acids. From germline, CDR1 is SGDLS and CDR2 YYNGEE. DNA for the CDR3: TGTGCCAGCAGCTCCAGGGTAGGGGACTATGGCTACACCTTC. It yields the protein CASSSRVGDYGYTF.

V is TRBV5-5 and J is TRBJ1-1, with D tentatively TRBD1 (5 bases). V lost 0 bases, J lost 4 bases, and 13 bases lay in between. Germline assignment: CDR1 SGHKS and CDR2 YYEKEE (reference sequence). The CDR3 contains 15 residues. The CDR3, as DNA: TGTGCCAGCAGCTTGGAAGGGGCGGGGGTCACTGAAGCTTTCTTT. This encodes CASSLEGAGVTEAFF.

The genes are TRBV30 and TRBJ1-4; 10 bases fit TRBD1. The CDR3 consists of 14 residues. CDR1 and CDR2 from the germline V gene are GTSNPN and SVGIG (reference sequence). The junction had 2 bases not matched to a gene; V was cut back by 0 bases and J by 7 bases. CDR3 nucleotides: TGTGCCTGGAGTGTATGGGACAGGGGTGAAAAACTGTTTTTT. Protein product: CAWSVWDRGEKLFF. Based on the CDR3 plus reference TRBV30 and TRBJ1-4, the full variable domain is SQTIHQWPATLVQPVGSPLSLECTVEGTSNPNLYWYRQAAGRGLQLLFYSVGIGQISSEVPQNLSASRPQDRQFILSSKKLLLSDSGFYLCAWSVWDRGEKLFFGSGTQLSVL.

The DNA of the CDR3 is TGTGCCAGCACCCCGGGGACAGGGTCCACTGAAGCTTTCTTT. It specifies CASTPGTGSTEAFF. The chain employs TRBV11-2 and TRBJ1-1, with 9 bases fitting TRBD1. J lost 4 bases, V lost 7 bases, and 7 bases had no gene match. There are 14 residues in the CDR3. Germline CDR1 and CDR2: SGHAT and FQNNGV.

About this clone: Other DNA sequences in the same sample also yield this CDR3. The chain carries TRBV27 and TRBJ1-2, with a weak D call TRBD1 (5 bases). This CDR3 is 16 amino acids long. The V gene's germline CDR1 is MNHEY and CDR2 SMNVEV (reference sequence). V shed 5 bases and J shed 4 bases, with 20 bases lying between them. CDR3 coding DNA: TGTGCCAGCAGTCCCCTAGTGGCGGGGGGAAGCTATGGCTACACCTTC. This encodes CASSPLVAGGSYGYTF.

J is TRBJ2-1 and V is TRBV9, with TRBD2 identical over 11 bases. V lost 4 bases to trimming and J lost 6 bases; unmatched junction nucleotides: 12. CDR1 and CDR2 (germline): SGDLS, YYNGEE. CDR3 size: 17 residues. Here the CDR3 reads CASSPRILAGVLNEQFF. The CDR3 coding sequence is TGTGCCAGCAGCCCCCGTATACTAGCGGGAGTGCTCAATGAGCAGTTCTTC.

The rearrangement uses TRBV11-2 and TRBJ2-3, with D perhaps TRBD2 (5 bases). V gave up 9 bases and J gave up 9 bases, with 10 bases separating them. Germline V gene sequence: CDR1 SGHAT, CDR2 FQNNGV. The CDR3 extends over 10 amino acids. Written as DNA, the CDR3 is TGTGCCAGTGGGTGGGAGACGCAGTATTTT. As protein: CASGWETQYF.

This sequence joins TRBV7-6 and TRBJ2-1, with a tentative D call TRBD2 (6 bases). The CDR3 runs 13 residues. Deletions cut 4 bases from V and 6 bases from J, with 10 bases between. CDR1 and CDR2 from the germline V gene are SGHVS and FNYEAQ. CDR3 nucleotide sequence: TGTGCCAGCAGCTGGGACTCGAGCAATGAGCAGTTCTTC. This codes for CASSWDSSNEQFF.

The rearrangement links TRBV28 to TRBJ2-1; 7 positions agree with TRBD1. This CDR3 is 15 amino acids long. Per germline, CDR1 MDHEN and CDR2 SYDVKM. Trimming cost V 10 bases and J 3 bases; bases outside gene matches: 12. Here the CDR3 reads CATCLTGTGYNEQFF. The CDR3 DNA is TGTGCCACCTGCCTGACAGGGACGGGCTACAATGAGCAGTTCTTC.